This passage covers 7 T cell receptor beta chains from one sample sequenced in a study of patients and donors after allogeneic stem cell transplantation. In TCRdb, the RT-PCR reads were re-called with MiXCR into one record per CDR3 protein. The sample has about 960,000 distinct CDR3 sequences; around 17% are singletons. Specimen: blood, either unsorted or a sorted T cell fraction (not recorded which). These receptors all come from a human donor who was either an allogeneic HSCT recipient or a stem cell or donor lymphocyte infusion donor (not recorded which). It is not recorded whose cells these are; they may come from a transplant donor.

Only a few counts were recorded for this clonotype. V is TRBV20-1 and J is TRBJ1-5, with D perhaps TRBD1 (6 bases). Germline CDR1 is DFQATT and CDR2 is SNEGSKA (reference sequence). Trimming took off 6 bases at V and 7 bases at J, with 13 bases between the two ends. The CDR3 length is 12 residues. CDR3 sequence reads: CSALRRGQPQHF. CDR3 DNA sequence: TGCAGTGCACTCCGGAGGGGGCAGCCCCAGCATTTT.

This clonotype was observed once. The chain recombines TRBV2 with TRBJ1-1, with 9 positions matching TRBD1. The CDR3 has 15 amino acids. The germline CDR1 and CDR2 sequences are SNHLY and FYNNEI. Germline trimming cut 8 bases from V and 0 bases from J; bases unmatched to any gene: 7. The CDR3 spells CASRDRALMNTEAFF. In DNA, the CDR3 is TGTGCCAGCCGGGACAGGGCCCTCATGAACACTGAAGCTTTCTTT.

Written as DNA, the CDR3 is TGCAGTGCTATCACAGGGATCCCTGGAAACACCATATATTTT. It is translated as CSAITGIPGNTIYF. The chain carries TRBV20-1 and TRBJ1-3; D may be TRBD1 (6 bases). This CDR3 region has 14 residues. V dropped 4 bases and J dropped 2 bases, with 12 bases sitting between them. The germline CDR1 and CDR2 sequences are DFQATT and SNEGSKA (reference sequence).

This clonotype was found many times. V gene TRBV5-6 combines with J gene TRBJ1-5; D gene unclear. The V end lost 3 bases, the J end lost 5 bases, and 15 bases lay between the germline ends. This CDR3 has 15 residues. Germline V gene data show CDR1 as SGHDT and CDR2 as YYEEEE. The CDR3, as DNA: TGTGCCAGCAGCTCCAAAGGTTGGGAGGATCAGCCCCAGCATTTT. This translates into CASSSKGWEDQPQHF.

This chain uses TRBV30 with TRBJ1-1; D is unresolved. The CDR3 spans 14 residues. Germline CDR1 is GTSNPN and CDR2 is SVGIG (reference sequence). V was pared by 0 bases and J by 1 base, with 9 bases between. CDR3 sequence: CAWSVFLGNTEAFF. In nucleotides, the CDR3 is TGTGCCTGGAGTGTATTCCTAGGGAACACTGAAGCTTTCTTT. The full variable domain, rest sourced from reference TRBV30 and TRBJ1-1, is SQTIHQWPATLVQPVGSPLSLECTVEGTSNPNLYWYRQAAGRGLQLLFYSVGIGQISSEVPQNLSASRPQDRQFILSSKKLLLSDSGFYLCAWSVFLGNTEAFFGQGTRLTVV.

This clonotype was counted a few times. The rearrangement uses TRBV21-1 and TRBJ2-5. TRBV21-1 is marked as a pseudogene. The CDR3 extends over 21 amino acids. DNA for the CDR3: TGTGCCAGCAGCAAATACGACGAAACGGGGTATGCCAGAACGTACCAAGAGACCCAGTACTTC. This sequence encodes CASSKYDETGYARTYQETQYF.

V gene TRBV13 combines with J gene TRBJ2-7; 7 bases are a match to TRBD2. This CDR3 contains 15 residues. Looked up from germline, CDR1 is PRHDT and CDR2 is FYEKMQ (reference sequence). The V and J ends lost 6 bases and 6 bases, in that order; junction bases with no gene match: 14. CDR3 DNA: TGTGCCAGCAGACCGGGAGGCCAGCCCTATCGCGAGCAGTACTTC. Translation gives CASRPGGQPYREQYF.